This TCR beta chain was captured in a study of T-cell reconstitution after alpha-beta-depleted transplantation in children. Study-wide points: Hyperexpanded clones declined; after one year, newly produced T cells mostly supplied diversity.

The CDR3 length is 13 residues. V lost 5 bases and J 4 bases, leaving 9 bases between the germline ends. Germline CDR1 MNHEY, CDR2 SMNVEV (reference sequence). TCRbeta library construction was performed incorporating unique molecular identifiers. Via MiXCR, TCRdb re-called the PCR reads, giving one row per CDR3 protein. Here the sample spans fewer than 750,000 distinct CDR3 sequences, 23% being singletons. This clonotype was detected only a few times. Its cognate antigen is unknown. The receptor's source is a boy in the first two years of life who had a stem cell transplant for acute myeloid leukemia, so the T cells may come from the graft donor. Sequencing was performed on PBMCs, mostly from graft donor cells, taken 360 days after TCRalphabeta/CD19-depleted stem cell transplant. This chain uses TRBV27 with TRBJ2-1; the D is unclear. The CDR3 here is CASSLHKYNEQFF. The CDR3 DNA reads TGTGCCAGCAGTCTCCACAAATACAATGAGCAGTTCTTC.